This TCR beta chain was documented in a study of blood T cell repertoires in COVID-19. For the study at large: PBMCs, B-cell-depleted T cells, or T cells provided the cDNA or gDNA that made up the material.

CDR3 length equals 13 residues. Per the germline V gene, CDR1 is WNHNN and CDR2 is SYGVQD (reference sequence). Trimming at V came to 6 bases and at J to 6 bases, leaving 5 bases not matched to a gene. Sequencing used immunoSEQ multiplex PCR; TCRdb keeps in-frame clones, though not all of them. Among 200,000 to 300,000 clones listed, roughly 86% were seen once. This chain joins TRBV10-1 and TRBJ1-5; 7 nucleotides line up with TRBD1. The receptor comes from a woman aged 18-29 years who had recovered from COVID-19. The sample taken for sequencing was PBMCs or T cells enriched from blood (not recorded which). CDR3 sequence (DNA): TGCGCCAGCAGCGGACAGGCGGGTCAGCCCCAGCATTTT. It codes for CASSGQAGQPQHF.